This is a list of T cell receptor beta chains from one sample in a study of siplizumab effects on memory and regulatory T cells. The data were produced by immunoSEQ multiplex PCR, yet TCRdb's version contains in-frame clones alone and is incomplete. Here the sample spans around 110,000 clones, roughly 94% being singletons. Sequencing input: non-Treg CD4+ T cells sorted from blood. The receptors come from a human donor in good health. The conserved cysteine and the conserved F or W are not part of the CDR3 here. Some rows mark clone size as missing; the rest say once, few, many or name a class of expanded clone.

12 - TRBJ1-1 TRBV4-1 ASSHPGKNTEAF
12 - TRBJ2-7 TRBV10-3 AISDPPGRNEQY
12 - TRBJ1-2 TRBV5-1 ASAPTGGDYGYT
13 - TRBJ1-1 TRBV6-5 ASSYSIAGVVKAF
12 - TRBJ1-5 TRBV2 ASSDRIFNQPQH
13 - TRBJ2-1 TRBV7-2 ASSFVTSGYNEQF
12 - TRBJ2-7 TRBV7-9 ASSLSGTSYEQY
11 - TRBJ1-5 TRBV29-1 SVGRGINQPQH
14 - TRBJ2-2 TRBV5-1 ASSAGLAGGTGELF
14 - TRBJ2-5 TRBV7-2 ASSSIGTGVQETQY
11 - TRBJ2-7 TRBV27 ASSPRTLYEQY
13 - TRBJ1-1 TRBV5-1 ASSLAAGLNTEAF
18 - TRBJ2-4 TRBV16 ASSQSIAGRLAGVKNIQY
12 - TRBJ2-5 TRBV21-1 ASSKEERQETQY
12 - TRBJ2-2 TRBV7-6 ASSLRQATGELF
13 - TRBJ1-2 TRBV19 ASSMPGARRGGYT
14 - TRBJ2-2 TRBV4-1 ASSQFTLRGTGELF
11 - TRBJ2-5 TRBV5-1 ASSLQGAETQY
13 once TRBJ2-3 TRBV18 ASSPGLAGTDTQY
11 - TRBJ2-7 TRBV15 ATSRDYHDEQY
14 - TRBJ2-7 TRBV27 ASRRGGNPSSHEQY
11 once TRBJ2-7 TRBV5-6 ASSLASGIEQY
13 - TRBJ2-2 TRBV4-2 ASSEARVTTGELF
11 - TRBJ2-5 TRBV7-9 ASMGPNQETQY
13 - TRBJ1-1 TRBV5-1 ASSLGTGEATEAF
12 - TRBJ1-2 TRBV6-1 ASSERTAGYGYT
15 - TRBJ2-7 TRBV4-1 ASSRTGVAGATYEQY
10 - TRBJ2-2 TRBV2 ASSQGSGSCF
17 - TRBJ1-5 TRBV7-2 ASSLSLSGQILKNQPQH